Presented here are 29 T cell receptor beta chains from one specimen sequenced in a study of OX40 agonist ivuxolimab in advanced cancers. Sequencing used immunoSEQ multiplex PCR; TCRdb keeps in-frame clones, though not all of them. The table lists roughly 100,000 clones, roughly 95% of them singletons. Sequences were derived from CD4+ or CD8+ T cells sorted from blood, sampled in a trial of the OX40 agonist ivuxolimab. These receptors all stem from an adult with an advanced solid tumor such as melanoma, head and neck, liver or kidney cancer.

This chain uses TRBV10-1 with TRBJ2-7, with 8 bases fitting TRBD1. V dropped 3 bases and J dropped 4; count of bases not matched to a gene: 14. Germline CDR1 reads WNHNN; CDR2 reads SYGVQD (reference sequence). The CDR3 contains 17 residues. CDR3 DNA: TGCGCCAGCAGTGACCCCCCCGACAGGGGATTTATGTACGAGCAGTACTTC. It encodes CASSDPPDRGFMYEQYF.

The gene calls are TRBV19 and TRBJ2-7; 7 nucleotides match TRBD2. The germline V gene encodes CDR1 LNHDA and CDR2 SQIVND (reference sequence). V lost 9 bases, J lost 0 bases, and 5 bases stayed unmatched. This CDR3 is built from 13 residues. CDR3 region: CASGEGSSYEQYF. The DNA of the CDR3 is TGTGCCAGCGGGGAGGGAAGCTCCTACGAGCAGTACTTC.

This rearrangement joins TRBV6-5 to TRBJ1-3, with 7 bases lining up with TRBD1. The CDR3 has 15 residues. The germline V gene encodes CDR1 MNHEY and CDR2 SVGAGI. V lost 5 bases to trimming and J lost 0 bases; unmatched junction nucleotides: 4. The CDR3 reads CASSQGGNSGNTIYF. The DNA of the CDR3 is TGTGCCAGCAGTCAGGGGGGCAACTCTGGAAACACCATATATTTT.

The rearrangement links TRBV29-1 to TRBJ1-2; the match to TRBD1 covers 8 bases. Germline values: CDR1 SQVTM, CDR2 ANQGSEA. CDR3 length: 14 residues. After removal of 4 bases from V and 0 bases from J, the junction contained 4 bases not matched to a gene. CDR3 region: CSVVDRATNYGYTF. Here the CDR3 DNA reads TGCAGCGTTGTGGACAGGGCGACTAACTATGGCTACACCTTC.

This clone occurred a few times. This rearrangement joins TRBV28 to TRBJ2-1, with D unresolved. The V gene lost 6 bases and the J gene lost 15 bases, with 18 bases spanning the gap. Germline V gene sequence: CDR1 MDHEN, CDR2 SYDVKM. The CDR3 has 12 amino acids. CDR3 protein: CASSPTSQERFF. CDR3 DNA: TGTGCCAGCAGCCCGACCTCCCAGGAACGGTTCTTC.

The chain recombines TRBV18 with TRBJ2-7; D not certain. The V gene's germline CDR1 is KGHSH and CDR2 LQKENI. V was trimmed by 5 bases and J by 0 bases, leaving 11 bases between them. The CDR3 runs 14 residues. The CDR3 DNA sequence: TGTGCCAGCTCAGTGGTCGGAAGCTCCTACGAGCAGTACTTC. This codes for CASSVVGSSYEQYF.

The chain combines TRBV9 with TRBJ2-3, with D possibly being TRBD1 or TRBD2 (7 bases each). V shed 1 base and J shed 6 bases, with 15 bases lying between them. This CDR3 is 15 amino acids long. Looked up from germline, CDR1 is SGDLS and CDR2 is YYNGEE. The CDR3 reads CASSVQGGPYDTQYF. DNA for the CDR3: TGTGCCAGCAGCGTACAGGGGGGGCCTTACGATACGCAGTATTTT.

This sequence joins TRBV29-1 and TRBJ2-2; 7 bases match TRBD2. CDR3 length: 15 residues. Germline loops: CDR1 SQVTM, CDR2 ANQGSEA. The junction had 4 bases not matched to a gene; V was cut back by 2 bases and J by 1 base. CDR3 in DNA: TGCAGCGTTGAACTGGAGCGGGGGAACACCGGGGAGCTGTTTTTT. Amino acid sequence: CSVELERGNTGELFF.

The rearrangement links TRBV5-1 to TRBJ2-7, with 9 nucleotides matching TRBD1. V gave up 0 bases and J gave up 2 bases; unmatched junction bases: 3. Germline V gene data show CDR1 as SGHRS and CDR2 as YFSETQ. There are 15 residues in the CDR3. In nucleotides, the CDR3 is TGCGCCAGCAGCTTGGAAGGGACAGGGACCTACGAGCAGTACTTC. Its protein product is CASSLEGTGTYEQYF.

J is TRBJ2-7 and V is TRBV5-5; D possibly corresponds to TRBD1 (5 bases). Trimming took off 2 bases at V and 5 bases at J, with 17 bases between the two ends. Germline CDR1 and CDR2: SGHKS and YYEKEE (reference sequence). This CDR3 is built from 15 residues. The CDR3 is CASSLGAGNIHEQYF. Written as DNA, the CDR3 is TGTGCCAGCAGCTTAGGGGCAGGGAACATCCACGAGCAGTACTTC.

Details on this clone: Other nucleotide sequences from this sample produce the same CDR3. This chain links TRBV27 with TRBJ1-5; D is uncertain. From germline, CDR1 is MNHEY and CDR2 SMNVEV (reference sequence). The V gene lost 6 bases and the J gene lost 0 bases, with 9 bases spanning the gap. The CDR3 is 14 amino acids. The CDR3 DNA reads as TGTGCCAGCAGCTTGGGTGGTAGCAATCAGCCCCAGCATTTT. Amino acid sequence: CASSLGGSNQPQHF.

The V and J genes are TRBV7-9 and TRBJ1-1, with D perhaps matching TRBD1 (6 bases). Germline CDR1 SEHNR, CDR2 FQNEAQ (reference sequence). The CDR3 runs to 13 residues. Trimming shortened V by 7 bases and J by 1 base, and 10 bases separated the two germline ends. CDR3 sequence (DNA): TGTGCCAGCATGGGGGCATGGAACACTGAAGCTTTCTTT. This gives the protein CASMGAWNTEAFF. The full variable domain, its missing parts supplied by reference TRBV7-9 and TRBJ1-1, is DTGVSQNPRHKITKRGQNVTFRCDPISEHNRLYWYRQTLGQGPEFLTYFQNEAQLEKSRLLSDRFSAERPKGSFSTLEIQRTEQGDSAMYLCASMGAWNTEAFFGQGTRLTVV.

V gene TRBV30 combines with J gene TRBJ1-3; D is unresolved. CDR3 length: 12 amino acids. Per germline, CDR1 GTSNPN and CDR2 SVGIG (reference sequence). V was pared by 0 bases and J by 4 bases, with 4 bases between. The CDR3: CAWSVIGNTIYF. The CDR3 nucleotides are TGTGCCTGGAGTGTAATAGGAAACACCATATATTTT.

The rearrangement uses TRBV19 and TRBJ1-6; D call uncertain. The V gene's germline CDR1 is LNHDA and CDR2 SQIVND (reference sequence). The CDR3 runs to 12 residues. V was cut by 5 bases and J by 10 bases, with 9 bases left in between. DNA for the CDR3: TGTGCCAGTAGTCCTGTCGGCTCACCCCTCCACTTT. This sequence encodes CASSPVGSPLHF.

The chain carries TRBV7-8 and TRBJ1-2; D is undetermined. The germline CDR1 and CDR2 sequences are SGHVS and FQNEAQ. The CDR3 covers 15 residues. The V end lost 4 bases, the J end lost 2 bases, and 14 bases lay between the germline ends. Here the CDR3 DNA reads TGTGCCAGCAGCTCCCCCCCGGAGGGCAACTATGGCTACACCTTC. Residues: CASSSPPEGNYGYTF.

The rearrangement joins TRBV5-8 to TRBJ1-2; the D gene is possibly TRBD1 (5 bases). The V gene's germline CDR1 is SGHTS and CDR2 YDEGEE. V was pared by 3 bases and J by 0 bases, with 21 bases between. The length of the CDR3 is 18 residues. The CDR3 nucleotides are TGTGCCAGCAGCTCCCCCGGCGAGGGACTTATAGCTAACTATGGCTACACCTTC. Residues: CASSSPGEGLIANYGYTF.

The chain links TRBV2 to TRBJ1-5; D gene uncertain. The CDR3 totals 14 residues. V was shortened by 3 bases and J by 4 bases, with 10 bases between the two germline ends. The V gene's germline CDR1 is SNHLY and CDR2 FYNNEI. CDR3 loop: CASSDHVGNQPQHF. In DNA, the CDR3 is TGTGCCAGCAGTGATCACGTGGGGAATCAGCCCCAGCATTTT.

The chain combines TRBV7-2 with TRBJ2-1, with 8 nucleotides matching TRBD2. The ends lost 1 base at V and 6 bases at J; junction bases unmatched: 11. The CDR3 sequence is 17 residues long. CDR1 is SGHTA, CDR2 FQGNSA, per germline. CDR3: CASSLVSGTFSGNEQFF. In nucleotides, the CDR3 is TGTGCCAGCAGCTTAGTTAGCGGGACCTTCTCAGGCAATGAGCAGTTCTTC.

The chain uses TRBV2 and TRBJ1-6; weak D call: TRBD1 (5 bases). Looked up from germline, CDR1 is SNHLY and CDR2 is FYNNEI. The CDR3 length is 15 residues. V lost 2 bases, J lost 7 bases, and 12 bases lay in between. As DNA, the CDR3 is TGTGCCAGCAGTGAAACAGGCCTGGGCAATTCACCCCTCCACTTT. As protein: CASSETGLGNSPLHF.

The chain joins TRBV5-1 to TRBJ2-2, with D possibly TRBD1 on 6 matching bases. V lost 6 bases and J 7 bases, leaving 22 bases between the germline ends. The germline V gene encodes CDR1 SGHRS and CDR2 YFSETQ. This CDR3 is 16 amino acids long. The CDR3, as DNA: TGCGCCAGCACCCTCATGTCGTTACAGGGACACGGGGAGCTGTTTTTT. This translates into CASTLMSLQGHGELFF.

The chain couples TRBV19 to TRBJ2-7; D is perhaps TRBD1 or TRBD2 (5 bases each). This CDR3 spans 15 amino acids. V dropped 1 base and J dropped 3 bases, with 13 bases sitting between them. CDR1 is LNHDA, CDR2 SQIVND, per germline (reference sequence). The CDR3 region has the DNA TGTGCCAGTAGTATAGGGAAGGGACCCGACTACGAGCAGTACTTC. Translation gives CASSIGKGPDYEQYF.

As concerns this clone: The sample holds other DNA sequences that translate to the same CDR3. The chain links TRBV6-1 to TRBJ2-3; the D gene could be TRBD1 or TRBD2 (5 bases each). V lost 1 base and J lost 7, with 6 bases in between. The germline CDR1 and CDR2 sequences are MNHNS and SASEGT. This CDR3 region has 12 residues. The CDR3 loop reads CASSEGGNTQYF. The CDR3 region has the DNA TGTGCCAGCAGTGAAGGGGGGAATACGCAGTATTTT.

CDR3 loop: CASSPSPSSAYEQYF. In nucleotides, the CDR3 is TGTGCCAGCAGCCCCTCCCCGAGCTCCGCCTACGAGCAGTACTTC. This chain uses TRBV2 with TRBJ2-7; unclear D gene. In germline, CDR1 is SNHLY, CDR2 FYNNEI. V lost 6 bases, J lost 2 bases, and 17 bases lay in between. CDR3 length equals 15 residues.

This clone was counted a few times. J is TRBJ2-3 and V is TRBV11-2; D remains ambiguous. CDR3 length: 12 amino acids. Trimming stripped 2 bases from V and 8 bases from J, with 8 bases between. CDR1 and CDR2 (germline): SGHAT, FQNNGV. The CDR3 coding sequence is TGTGCCAGCAGCTTAAATCCCGTTACGCAGTATTTT. Residues: CASSLNPVTQYF.

This chain links TRBV7-5 with TRBJ2-3; the table's D call, TRBD2, has no DNA check behind it. TRBV7-5 is reported as a pseudogene. This CDR3 is 12 amino acids long. CDR3 in amino acids: CASRRGTDTQYF. CDR3 in DNA: TGTGCCAGCCGGCGGGGCACAGATACGCAGTATTTT.

V gene TRBV12-5 combines with J gene TRBJ2-7; D gene unclear. CDR3 length equals 15 residues. Deletions cut 2 bases from V and 9 bases from J, with 20 bases between. Germline lookup yields CDR1 LGHNT and CDR2 FRNRAP. The CDR3 nucleotides read TGTGCTAGTGGTTTGCCCGAACCGAGCTACGTTCTGCAGTACTTC. This codes for CASGLPEPSYVLQYF.

CDR3 sequence (DNA): TGTGCCAGCAGCTTAGGGATGAACACTGAAGCTTTCTTT. It translates to CASSLGMNTEAFF. This chain uses TRBV7-3 with TRBJ1-1; D unclear. The V and J ends lost 2 bases and 0 bases respectively, with 4 bases between them. The germline V gene encodes CDR1 SGHTA and CDR2 FQGTGA. The CDR3 covers 13 residues. Full variable domain (outside the CDR3, taken from reference TRBV7-3 and TRBJ1-1): GAGVSQTPSNKVTEKGKYVELRCDPISGHTALYWYRQSLGQGPEFLIYFQGTGAADDSGLPNDRFFAVRPEGSVSTLKIQRTERGDSAVYLCASSLGMNTEAFFGQGTRLTVV.

This sequence joins TRBV6-4 and TRBJ2-3; D is unresolved. CDR1 and CDR2 (germline): MRHNA, SNTAGT. Deletions cut 1 base from V and 1 base from J, with 9 bases between. The CDR3 runs to 15 residues. CDR3 region: CASSDWSSGTDTQYF. The CDR3 nucleotides read TGTGCCAGCAGTGACTGGAGTTCGGGCACAGATACGCAGTATTTT.

This clone was seen a single time. This rearrangement joins TRBV10-3 to TRBJ1-1; the D is unclear. Germline CDR1 and CDR2: ENHRY and SYGVKD. The CDR3 is 12 amino acids. Trimming pared 3 bases from V and 1 base from J, leaving 3 bases between. In DNA form, the CDR3 reads TGTGCCATCAGTGAACAGAACACTGAAGCTTTCTTT. Protein sequence: CAISEQNTEAFF.